This TCR beta chain came from a study of cytomegalovirus exposure and HLA in healthy donors. Study observations and caveats: According to reports, the classifier identified cytomegalovirus status with high specificity and sensitivity.

To note about this clone: Its antigen is still unknown.

The germline V gene encodes CDR1 SGHDN and CDR2 FVKESK. With 1 base removed from V and 3 bases from J, the gap between germline ends came to 10 bases. CDR3 length: 14 amino acids. The table came from immunoSEQ multiplex PCR; TCRdb's copy has only in-frame clones and leaves some out. Here the sample spans about 220,000 clones, about 86% being singletons. V usage is TRBV14 and J usage is TRBJ2-7; D is ambiguous. Sequencing was performed on PBMCs. This TCR derives from a woman younger than 35 in good health and CMV-seronegative. The CDR3 sequence is CASSQVAEYYEQYF. The CDR3 DNA reads TGTGCCAGCAGCCAAGTTGCGGAGTACTACGAGCAGTACTTC.